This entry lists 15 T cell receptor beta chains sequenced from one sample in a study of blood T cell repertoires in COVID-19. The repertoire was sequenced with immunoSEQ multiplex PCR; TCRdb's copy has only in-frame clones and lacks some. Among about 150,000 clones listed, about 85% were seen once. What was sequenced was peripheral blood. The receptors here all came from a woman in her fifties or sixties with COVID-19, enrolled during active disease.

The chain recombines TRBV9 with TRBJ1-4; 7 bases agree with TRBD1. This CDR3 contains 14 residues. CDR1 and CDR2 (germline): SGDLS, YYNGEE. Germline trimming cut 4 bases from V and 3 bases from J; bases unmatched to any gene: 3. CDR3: CASSRDSSNEKLFF. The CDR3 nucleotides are TGTGCCAGCAGCCGGGACAGCTCTAATGAAAAACTGTTTTTT. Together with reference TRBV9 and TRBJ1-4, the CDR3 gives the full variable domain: DSGVTQTPKHLITATGQRVTLRCSPRSGDLSVYWYQQSLDQGLQFLIQYYNGEERAKGNILERFSAQQFPDLHSELNLSSLELGDSALYFCASSRDSSNEKLFFGSGTQLSVL.

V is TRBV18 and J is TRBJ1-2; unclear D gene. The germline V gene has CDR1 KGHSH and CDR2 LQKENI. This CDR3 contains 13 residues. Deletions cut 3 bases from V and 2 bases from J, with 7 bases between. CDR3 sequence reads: CASSPAANYGYTF. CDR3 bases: TGTGCCAGCTCACCCGCAGCGAACTATGGCTACACCTTC.

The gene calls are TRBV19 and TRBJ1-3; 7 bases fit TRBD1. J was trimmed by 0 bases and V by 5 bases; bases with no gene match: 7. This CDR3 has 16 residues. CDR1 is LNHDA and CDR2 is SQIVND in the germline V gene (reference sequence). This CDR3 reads CASSFYRDSSGNTIYF. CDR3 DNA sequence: TGTGCCAGTAGTTTCTACCGGGACAGCTCTGGAAACACCATATATTTT.

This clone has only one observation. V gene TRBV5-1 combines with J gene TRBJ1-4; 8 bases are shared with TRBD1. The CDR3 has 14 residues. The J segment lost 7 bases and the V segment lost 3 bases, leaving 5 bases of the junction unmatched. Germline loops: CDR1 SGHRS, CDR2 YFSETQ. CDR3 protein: CASSSTGAFEKLFF. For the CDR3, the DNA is TGCGCCAGCAGCTCGACAGGGGCATTTGAAAAACTGTTTTTT.

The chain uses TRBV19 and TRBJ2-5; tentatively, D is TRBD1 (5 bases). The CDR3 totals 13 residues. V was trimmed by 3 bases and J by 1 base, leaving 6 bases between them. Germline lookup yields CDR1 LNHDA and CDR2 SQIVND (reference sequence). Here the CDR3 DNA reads TGTGCCAGTAGTATGCAGGGCCAAGAGACCCAGTACTTC. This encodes CASSMQGQETQYF.

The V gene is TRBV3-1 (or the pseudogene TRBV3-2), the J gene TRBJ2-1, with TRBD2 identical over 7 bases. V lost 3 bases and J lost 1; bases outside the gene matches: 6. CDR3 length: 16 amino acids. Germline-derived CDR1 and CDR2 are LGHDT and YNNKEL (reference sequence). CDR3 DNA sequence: TGTGCCAGCAGCCAGCCGGGAGGCTTTTCCTACAATGAGCAGTTCTTC. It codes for CASSQPGGFSYNEQFF.

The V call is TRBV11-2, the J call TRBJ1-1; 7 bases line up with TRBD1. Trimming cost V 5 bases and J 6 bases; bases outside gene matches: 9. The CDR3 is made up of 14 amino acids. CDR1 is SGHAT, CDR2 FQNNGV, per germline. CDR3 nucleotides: TGTGCCAGCAGCCCTTACGGGACAGACTCTGAAGCTTTCTTT. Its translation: CASSPYGTDSEAFF. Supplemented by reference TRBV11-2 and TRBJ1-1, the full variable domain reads EAGVAQSPRYKIIEKRQSVAFWCNPISGHATLYWYQQILGQGPKLLIQFQNNGVVDDSQLPKDRFSAERLKGVDSTLKIQPAKLEDSAVYLCASSPYGTDSEAFFGQGTRLTVV.

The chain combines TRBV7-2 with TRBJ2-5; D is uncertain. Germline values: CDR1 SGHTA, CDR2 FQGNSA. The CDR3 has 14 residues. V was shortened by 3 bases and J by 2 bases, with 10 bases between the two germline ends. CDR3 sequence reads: CASSFSRMQETQYF. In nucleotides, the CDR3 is TGTGCCAGCAGCTTCTCGAGGATGCAAGAGACCCAGTACTTC.

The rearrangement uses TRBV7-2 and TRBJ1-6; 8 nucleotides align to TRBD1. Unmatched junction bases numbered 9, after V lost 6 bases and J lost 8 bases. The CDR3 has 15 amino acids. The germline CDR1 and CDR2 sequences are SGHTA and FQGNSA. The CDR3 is CASRLTGAHDSPLHF. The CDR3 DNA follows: TGTGCCAGCAGACTGACAGGGGCGCACGATTCACCCCTCCACTTT.

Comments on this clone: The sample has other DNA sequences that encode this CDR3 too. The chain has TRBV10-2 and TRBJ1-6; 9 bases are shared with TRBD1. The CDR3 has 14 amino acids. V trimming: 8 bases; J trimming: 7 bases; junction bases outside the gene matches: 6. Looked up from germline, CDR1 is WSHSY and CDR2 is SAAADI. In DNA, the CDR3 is TGCGCCAGCCGGGCAGGACAGGGGAATTCACCCCTCCACTTT. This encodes CASRAGQGNSPLHF.

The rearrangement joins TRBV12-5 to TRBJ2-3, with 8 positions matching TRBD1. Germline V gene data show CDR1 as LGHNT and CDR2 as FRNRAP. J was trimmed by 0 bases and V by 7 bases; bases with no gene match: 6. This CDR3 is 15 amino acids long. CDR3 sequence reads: CASALGQASTDTQYF. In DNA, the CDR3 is TGTGCTAGTGCCCTGGGACAGGCTAGCACAGATACGCAGTATTTT.

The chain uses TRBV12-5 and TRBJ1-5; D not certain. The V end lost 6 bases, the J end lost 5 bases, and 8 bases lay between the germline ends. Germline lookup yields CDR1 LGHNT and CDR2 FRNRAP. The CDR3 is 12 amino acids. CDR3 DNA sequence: TGTGCTAGTGGGCGGGAGCATCAGCCCCAGCATTTT. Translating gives CASGREHQPQHF. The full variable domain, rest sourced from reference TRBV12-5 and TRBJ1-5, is DARVTQTPRHKVTEMGQEVTMRCQPILGHNTVFWYRQTMMQGLELLAYFRNRAPLDDSGMPKDRFSAEMPDATLATLKIQPSEPRDSAVYFCASGREHQPQHFGDGTRLSIL.

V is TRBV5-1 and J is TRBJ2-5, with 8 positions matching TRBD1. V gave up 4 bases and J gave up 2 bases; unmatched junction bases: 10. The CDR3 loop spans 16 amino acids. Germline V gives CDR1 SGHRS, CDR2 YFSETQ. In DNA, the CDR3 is TGCGCCAGCAGCCCGGAGCCAGGGGGCTATCAAGAGACCCAGTACTTC. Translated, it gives CASSPEPGGYQETQYF.

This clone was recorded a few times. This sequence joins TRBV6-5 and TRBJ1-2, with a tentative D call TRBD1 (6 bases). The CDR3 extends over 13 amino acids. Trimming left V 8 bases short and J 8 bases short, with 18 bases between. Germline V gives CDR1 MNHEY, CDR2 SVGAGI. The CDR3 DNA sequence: TGTGCCAGCGGGGCCAGGGGCTCCCTCGGCTACACCTTC. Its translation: CASGARGSLGYTF.

The CDR3 DNA reads TGTGCCAGTCCGGGACAGAGGAACACTGAAGCTTTCTTT. It yields the protein CASPGQRNTEAFF. The rearrangement links TRBV11-2 to TRBJ1-1, with 7 nucleotides matching TRBD1. The CDR3 is made up of 13 amino acids. V dropped 9 bases and J dropped 1; count of bases not matched to a gene: 5. The V gene's germline CDR1 is SGHAT and CDR2 FQNNGV. Using reference TRBV11-2 and TRBJ1-1 for the parts outside the CDR3, the full variable domain is EAGVAQSPRYKIIEKRQSVAFWCNPISGHATLYWYQQILGQGPKLLIQFQNNGVVDDSQLPKDRFSAERLKGVDSTLKIQPAKLEDSAVYLCASPGQRNTEAFFGQGTRLTVV.